These 5 T cell receptor beta chains came from one sample sequenced in a study of cytomegalovirus exposure and HLA in healthy donors. The PCR contained 60 Vbeta and 13 Jbeta primers. Sequenced by immunoSEQ multiplex PCR; TCRdb stores in-frame clones only, minus some. Here the sample spans around 120,000 clones, 65% to 80% being singletons. The sequenced sample consisted of PBMCs. All receptors come from a woman aged 40-49 years in good health and CMV-seropositive.

This chain joins TRBV9 and TRBJ2-5, with 8 positions matching TRBD2. The CDR3 is 14 amino acids. Germline CDR1 SGDLS, CDR2 YYNGEE. V dropped 2 bases and J dropped 2; count of bases not matched to a gene: 2. CDR3 in DNA: TGTGCCAGCAGCGTGTTAGCGGGACAAGAGACCCAGTACTTC. Protein: CASSVLAGQETQYF.

This clone was observed a few times. This sequence joins TRBV5-1 and TRBJ1-3, with TRBD1 matching over 10 bases. The J segment lost 0 bases and the V segment lost 3 bases, leaving 9 bases of the junction unmatched. CDR3 length: 18 amino acids. Germline V lookup: CDR1 SGHRS, CDR2 YFSETQ. Written as DNA, the CDR3 is TGCGCCAGCAGCTCAACTCCGGGACAGGGGAGCTCTGGAAACACCATATATTTT. Its translation is CASSSTPGQGSSGNTIYF. Together with reference TRBV5-1 and TRBJ1-3, the CDR3 gives the full variable domain: KAGVTQTPRYLIKTRGQQVTLSCSPISGHRSVSWYQQTPGQGLQFLFEYFSETQRNKGNFPGRFSGRQFSNSRSEMNVSTLELGDSALYLCASSSTPGQGSSGNTIYFGEGSWLTVV.

The rearrangement joins TRBV6-1 to TRBJ1-2; 10 bases align to TRBD1. This CDR3 has 15 residues. With 6 bases clipped from V and 7 bases from J, the junction kept 11 bases outside the gene matches. Germline values: CDR1 MNHNS, CDR2 SASEGT. The CDR3 is CASRTTGQGYGGYTF. The CDR3 DNA reads as TGTGCCAGCAGAACCACGGGACAGGGGTATGGTGGCTACACCTTC.

The V and J genes are TRBV10-3 and TRBJ2-7; tentative D call: TRBD2 (6 bases). In germline, CDR1 is ENHRY, CDR2 SYGVKD. CDR3 length equals 14 residues. V lost 6 bases, J lost 4 bases, and 16 bases lay in between. DNA for the CDR3: TGTGCCATCAGCGGGAGTCAACCGTCTTACGAGCAGTACTTC. It specifies CAISGSQPSYEQYF.

J is TRBJ1-1 and V is TRBV6-6, with D unresolved. Germline V gives CDR1 MNHNY, CDR2 SVGAGI (reference sequence). The CDR3 extends over 15 amino acids. V gave up 0 bases and J gave up 3 bases, with 11 bases separating them. The CDR3 bases are TGTGCCAGCAGTTACTCGGGTGGCACAGACACTGAAGCTTTCTTT. Its translation: CASSYSGGTDTEAFF.